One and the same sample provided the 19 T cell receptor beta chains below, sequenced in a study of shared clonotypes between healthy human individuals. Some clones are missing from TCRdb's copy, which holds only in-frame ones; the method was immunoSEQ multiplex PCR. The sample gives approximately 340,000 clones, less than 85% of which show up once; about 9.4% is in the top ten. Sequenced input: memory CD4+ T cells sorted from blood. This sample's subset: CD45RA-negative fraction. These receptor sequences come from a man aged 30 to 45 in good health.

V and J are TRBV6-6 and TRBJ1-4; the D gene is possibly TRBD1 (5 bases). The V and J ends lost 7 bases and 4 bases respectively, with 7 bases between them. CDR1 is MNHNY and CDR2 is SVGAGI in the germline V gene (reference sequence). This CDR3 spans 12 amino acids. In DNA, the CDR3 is TGTGCCAGCACCCAGGGTAATGAAAAACTGTTTTTT. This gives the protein CASTQGNEKLFF.

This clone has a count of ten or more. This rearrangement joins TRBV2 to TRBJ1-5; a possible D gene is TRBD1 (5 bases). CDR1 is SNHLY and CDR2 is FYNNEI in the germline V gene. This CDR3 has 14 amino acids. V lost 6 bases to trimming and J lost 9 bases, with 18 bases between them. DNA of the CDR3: TGTGCCAGCAGAGGCCGGGACGGGTTGGGGCCCCAGCATTTT. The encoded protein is CASRGRDGLGPQHF.

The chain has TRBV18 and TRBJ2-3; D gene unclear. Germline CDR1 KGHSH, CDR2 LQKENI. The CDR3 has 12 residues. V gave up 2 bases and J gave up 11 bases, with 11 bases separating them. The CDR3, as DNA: TGTGCCAGCTCACCATATACCCTTGAGCAGTATTTT. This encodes CASSPYTLEQYF.

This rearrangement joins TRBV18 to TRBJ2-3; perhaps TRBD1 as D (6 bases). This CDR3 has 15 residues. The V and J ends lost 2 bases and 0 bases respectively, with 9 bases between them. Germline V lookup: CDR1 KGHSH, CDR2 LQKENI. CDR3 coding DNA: TGTGCCAGCTCACCAAACAGGGTGAGCACAGATACGCAGTATTTT. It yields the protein CASSPNRVSTDTQYF.

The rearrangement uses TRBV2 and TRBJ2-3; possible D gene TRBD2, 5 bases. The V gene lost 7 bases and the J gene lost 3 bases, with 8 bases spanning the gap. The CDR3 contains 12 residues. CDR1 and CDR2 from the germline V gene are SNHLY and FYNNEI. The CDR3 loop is CASKRGTDTQYF. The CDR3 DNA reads TGTGCCAGCAAACGCGGGACAGATACGCAGTATTTT.

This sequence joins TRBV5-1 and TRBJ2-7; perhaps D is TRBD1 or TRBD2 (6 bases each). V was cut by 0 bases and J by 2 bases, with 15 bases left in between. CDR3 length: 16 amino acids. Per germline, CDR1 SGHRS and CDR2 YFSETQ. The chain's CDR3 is CASSLAGGGKAYEQYF. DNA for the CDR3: TGCGCCAGCAGCTTGGCCGGAGGGGGTAAAGCCTACGAGCAGTACTTC.

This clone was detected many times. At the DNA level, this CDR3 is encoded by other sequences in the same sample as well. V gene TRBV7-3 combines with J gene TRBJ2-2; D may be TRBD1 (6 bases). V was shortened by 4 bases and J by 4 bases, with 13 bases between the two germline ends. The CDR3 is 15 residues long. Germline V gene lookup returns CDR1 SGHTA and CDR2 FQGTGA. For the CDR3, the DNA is TGTGCCAGCAGCTCGATAGGGGGTCGCACCGGGGAGCTGTTTTTT. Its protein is CASSSIGGRTGELFF.

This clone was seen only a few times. The CDR3 DNA is TGTGCCAGCCACAGTACCACTGAAGCTTTCTTT. It codes for CASHSTTEAFF. The chain uses TRBV28 and TRBJ1-1; D remains unclear. The CDR3 runs 11 residues. V lost 8 bases and J lost 4, with 8 bases in between. Germline V gene sequence: CDR1 MDHEN, CDR2 SYDVKM.

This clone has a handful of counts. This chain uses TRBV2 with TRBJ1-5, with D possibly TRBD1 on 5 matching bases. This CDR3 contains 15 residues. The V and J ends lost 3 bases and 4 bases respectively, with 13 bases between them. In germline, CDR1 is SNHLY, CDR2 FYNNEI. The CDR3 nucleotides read TGTGCCAGCAGTGATAGGGCCGGGGCTAATCAGCCCCAGCATTTT. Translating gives CASSDRAGANQPQHF.

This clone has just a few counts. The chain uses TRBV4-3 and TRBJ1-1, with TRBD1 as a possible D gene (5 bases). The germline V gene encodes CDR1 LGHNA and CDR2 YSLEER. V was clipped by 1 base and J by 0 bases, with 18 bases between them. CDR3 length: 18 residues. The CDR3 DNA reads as TGCGCCAGCAGCCAAGTTCCGGGGGGTGCGGTCATGAACACTGAAGCTTTCTTT. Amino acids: CASSQVPGGAVMNTEAFF.

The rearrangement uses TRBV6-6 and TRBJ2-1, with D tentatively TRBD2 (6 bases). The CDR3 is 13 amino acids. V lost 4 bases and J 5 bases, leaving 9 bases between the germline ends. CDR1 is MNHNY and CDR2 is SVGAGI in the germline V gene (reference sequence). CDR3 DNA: TGTGCCAGCAGTTTACTAGCCCACAATGAGCAGTTCTTC. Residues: CASSLLAHNEQFF.

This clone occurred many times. CDR3 amino acids: CASSRLPGQGSGNEQFF. CDR3 sequence (DNA): TGTGCCAGCAGCCGACTCCCGGGACAGGGTAGTGGGAATGAGCAGTTCTTC. The V gene is TRBV5-5, the J gene TRBJ2-1, with 9 bases matching TRBD1. CDR3 length equals 17 residues. V was clipped by 4 bases and J by 7 bases; unmatched bases: 15. Germline CDR1 reads SGHKS; CDR2 reads YYEKEE (reference sequence).

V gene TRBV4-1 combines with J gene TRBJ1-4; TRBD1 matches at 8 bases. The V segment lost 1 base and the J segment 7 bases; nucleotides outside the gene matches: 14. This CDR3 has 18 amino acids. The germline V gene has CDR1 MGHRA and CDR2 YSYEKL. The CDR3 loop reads CASSQVALGAGGGEKLFF. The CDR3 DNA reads TGCGCCAGCAGCCAAGTAGCCCTAGGGGCAGGGGGCGGTGAAAAACTGTTTTTT.

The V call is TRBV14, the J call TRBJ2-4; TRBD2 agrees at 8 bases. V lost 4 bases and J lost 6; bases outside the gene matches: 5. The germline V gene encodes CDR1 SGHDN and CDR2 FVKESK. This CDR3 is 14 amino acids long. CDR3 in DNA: TGTGCCAGCAGCCCCGGGGGGGTAGGAAACATTCAGTACTTC. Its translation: CASSPGGVGNIQYF.

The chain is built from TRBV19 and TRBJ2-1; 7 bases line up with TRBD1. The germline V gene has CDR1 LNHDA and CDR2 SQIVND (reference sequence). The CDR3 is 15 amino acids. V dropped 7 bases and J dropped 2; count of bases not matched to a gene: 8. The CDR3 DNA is TGTGCCAGTAATAAAGACAGGGCGACCTACAATGAGCAGTTCTTC. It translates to CASNKDRATYNEQFF. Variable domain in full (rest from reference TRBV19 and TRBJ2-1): DGGITQSPKYLFRKEGQNVTLSCEQNLNHDAMYWYRQDPGQGLRLIYYSQIVNDFQKGDIAEGYSVSREKKESFPLTVTSAQKNPTAFYLCASNKDRATYNEQFFGPGTRLTVL.

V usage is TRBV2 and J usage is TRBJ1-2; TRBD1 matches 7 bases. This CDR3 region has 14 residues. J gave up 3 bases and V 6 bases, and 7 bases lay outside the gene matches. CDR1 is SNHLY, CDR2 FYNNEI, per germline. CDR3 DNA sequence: TGTGCCAGCAGAGAGGGACAGCAGTACTATGGCTACACCTTC. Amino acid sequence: CASREGQQYYGYTF.

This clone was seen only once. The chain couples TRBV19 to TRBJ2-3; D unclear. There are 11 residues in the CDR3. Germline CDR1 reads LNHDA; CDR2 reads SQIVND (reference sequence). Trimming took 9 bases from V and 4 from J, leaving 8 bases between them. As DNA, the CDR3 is TGTGCCAGCGCGCAATCAGATACGCAGTATTTT. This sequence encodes CASAQSDTQYF.

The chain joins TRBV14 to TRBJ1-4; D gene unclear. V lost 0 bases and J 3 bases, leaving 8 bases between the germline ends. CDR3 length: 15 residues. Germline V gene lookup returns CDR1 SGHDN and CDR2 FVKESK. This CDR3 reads CASSQDLRANEKLFF. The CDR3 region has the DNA TGTGCCAGCAGCCAAGATCTACGGGCTAATGAAAAACTGTTTTTT.

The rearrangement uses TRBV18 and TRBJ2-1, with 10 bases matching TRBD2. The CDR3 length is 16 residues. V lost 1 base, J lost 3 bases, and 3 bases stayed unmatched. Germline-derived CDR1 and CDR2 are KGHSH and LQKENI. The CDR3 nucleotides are TGTGCCAGCTCACCACATTGGACTAGCGGCTACAATGAGCAGTTCTTC. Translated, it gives CASSPHWTSGYNEQFF.